This TCR beta chain was retrieved from a study of blood T cell repertoires in COVID-19. On the study more broadly: The cDNA or gDNA used as material had been derived from T cells, B-cell-depleted T cells, or PBMCs.

Note on this clone: At one boundary the junction diverges from the germline segment, which might be a read error.

Sequenced by immunoSEQ multiplex PCR; TCRdb stores in-frame clones only, minus some. The sample has 250,000 to 350,000 clones; roughly 88% are singletons. Sequencing used peripheral blood. This TCR derives from a woman in her twenties or thirties with active or convalescent COVID-19.

DNA of the CDR3: TGTGCCAGCAGTCCCCCCCCCTACTATGAGCAGTTCTTC. Residues: CASSPPPYYEQFF. This chain connects TRBV6-5 to TRBJ2-1; D not resolved. This CDR3 has 13 residues. Germline V CDR1 and CDR2: MNHEY, SVGAGI.